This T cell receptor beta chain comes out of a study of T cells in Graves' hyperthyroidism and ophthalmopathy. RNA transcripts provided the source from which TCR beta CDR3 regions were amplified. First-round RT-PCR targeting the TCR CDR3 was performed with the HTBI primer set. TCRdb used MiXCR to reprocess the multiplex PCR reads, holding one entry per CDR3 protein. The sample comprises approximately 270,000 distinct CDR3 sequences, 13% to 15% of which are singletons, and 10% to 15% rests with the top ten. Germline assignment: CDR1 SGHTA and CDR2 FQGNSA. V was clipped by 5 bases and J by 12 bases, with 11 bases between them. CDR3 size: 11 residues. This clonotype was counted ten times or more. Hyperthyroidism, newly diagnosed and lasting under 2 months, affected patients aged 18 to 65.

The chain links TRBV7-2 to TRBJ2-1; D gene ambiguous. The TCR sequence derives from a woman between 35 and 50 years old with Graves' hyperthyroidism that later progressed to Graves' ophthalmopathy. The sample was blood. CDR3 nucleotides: TGTGCCAGCAGCCGCGATAGTTGGCAGTTCTTC. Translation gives CASSRDSWQFF.